This TCR beta chain comes out of a study of cytomegalovirus exposure and HLA in healthy donors. This CDR3 region has 14 residues. Germline CDR1 is SGHKS and CDR2 is YYEKEE (reference sequence). Trimming took 2 bases from V and 2 from J; bases not matched to a gene: 4. It was with 60 Vbeta and 13 Jbeta primers that the PCR ran. Clones were sequenced by immunoSEQ multiplex PCR, and TCRdb holds only the in-frame ones, with some missing. This table lists approximately 200,000 clones. The chain is built from TRBV5-5 and TRBJ2-7; 7 bases match TRBD2. The sequence was obtained from a boy younger than 18 in good health and CMV-seronegative. The sample was PBMCs. CDR3 DNA sequence: TGTGCCAGCAGCTTCTCCGGGACTACCTACGAGCAGTACTTC. Encoded protein: CASSFSGTTYEQYF.